The sequence of this T cell receptor beta chain was determined in a study of CD8+ T cells in alopecia areata. Findings and caveats of the study: The study found higher clonality in lesional than normal scalp, especially in alopecia totalis/universalis. Association of baseline CD8+ expansion with response is uncertain owing to one nonresponder.

Trimming removed 5 bases at V and 6 bases at J, with 9 bases between. Per germline, CDR1 SGHRS and CDR2 YFSETQ. The CDR3 covers 13 residues. It was cDNA, reverse transcribed from extracted RNA, that served as the sequencing template. The method was immunoSEQ multiplex PCR; TCRdb's version includes in-frame clones alone and lacks a portion of them. The sample includes 250,000 to 300,000 clones, over 45% of them seen just once. The sample's treatment: oral pan-JAK inhibitor, 5-10 mg twice daily. This clone was recorded only once. Its antigen is unknown. The chain has TRBV5-1 and TRBJ1-6; no definite D call. The sample was CD4+ T cells sorted from blood, taken at week 24, from a patient treated with tofacitinib. This sequence originates from a human donor with alopecia areata. The CDR3 loop reads CASRVDFNSPLHF. The CDR3 nucleotides are TGCGCCAGCAGGGTGGATTTTAATTCACCCCTCCACTTT.